The clone carrying this TCR beta chain was seen once. As yet, its antigen is unknown. This sample is drawn from a study of blood T cells in healthy people across ages. Study-level results: Greater diversity and more naive CD4+ cells were seen in long-lived donors than in aged donors.

Combining a sample-barcoded 5' primer with a J-beta primer mix, a second PCR ran for roughly 7 to 11 cycles. TCRdb re-derived calls from the 5' RACE reads in MiXCR, one entry per CDR3 protein. Here the sample spans approximately 800,000 distinct CDR3 sequences, 53% being singletons. Per germline, CDR1 SGDLS and CDR2 YYNGEE. The CDR3 contains 14 residues. The V end was cut by 4 bases, the J end by 5 bases, with 16 bases between. The chain links TRBV9 to TRBJ2-7, with D possibly TRBD1 on 8 matching bases. The sequencing sample was made of blood. The clonotype was recovered from an older man in good health. For the CDR3, the DNA is TGTGCCAGCAGCCTATGGACAGGGAGGGACGAGCAGTACTTC. Translating it yields CASSLWTGRDEQYF. Variable domain in full (rest from reference TRBV9 and TRBJ2-7): DSGVTQTPKHLITATGQRVTLRCSPRSGDLSVYWYQQSLDQGLQFLIQYYNGEERAKGNILERFSAQQFPDLHSELNLSSLELGDSALYFCASSLWTGRDEQYFGPGTRLTVT.